The 29 T cell receptor beta chains in this list originate from one sample, sequenced in a study of T cell responses to AZD1222 COVID-19 vaccine (dated by TCRdb to about 2021). Library preparation used the immunoSEQ multiplex PCR assay. As stored in TCRdb, this immuneACCESS dataset retains in-frame rearrangements with V and J assigned. A fraction of the clones does not appear; measured against another copy, unresolved V genes explain less than half of the discrepancy, and the remainder lacks a known reason. Present in this sample are approximately 120,000 clones, around 93% of which were seen just once. The leading ten clones occupy roughly 7% of the sample. The meaning of the sample's time point label: baseline before first vaccination. The sequenced sample was peripheral blood, obtained on day 0 of AZD1222 vaccination. These receptors were taken from an adult in good health.

The rearrangement links TRBV5-8 to TRBJ2-1; D gene unclear. The V end lost 0 bases, the J end lost 10 bases, and 11 bases lay between the germline ends. CDR1 is SGHTS, CDR2 YDEGEE, per germline. This CDR3 comprises 13 residues. Here the CDR3 DNA reads TGTGCCAGCAGCTTGGATCGGCAGAGAGAGCAGTTCTTC. Protein: CASSLDRQREQFF.

The chain is built from TRBV3-1 (or the pseudogene TRBV3-2) and TRBJ2-1; perhaps TRBD1 as D (6 bases). CDR3 length: 13 amino acids. CDR1 LGHDT and CDR2 YNNKEL come from the germline V gene (reference sequence). The V end was cut by 3 bases, the J end by 6 bases, with 9 bases between. The CDR3 sequence: CASSQEQGNEQFF. The CDR3 region has the DNA TGTGCCAGCAGCCAGGAACAGGGCAATGAGCAGTTCTTC.

This rearrangement joins TRBV28 to TRBJ1-6; D remains unclear. CDR1 MDHEN and CDR2 SYDVKM come from the germline V gene. V was clipped by 5 bases and J by 11 bases, with 10 bases between them. The CDR3 is made up of 12 amino acids. The CDR3 region is CASSPRVPPLHF. The CDR3 nucleotides read TGTGCCAGCAGTCCTAGGGTCCCACCCCTCCACTTT.

The rearrangement joins TRBV19 to TRBJ1-2, with TRBD1 matching 12 bases. The V gene end was trimmed by 3 bases and the J gene end by 5 bases; junction bases not matched to a gene: 10. Germline CDR1 and CDR2: LNHDA and SQIVND (reference sequence). The CDR3 is made up of 17 amino acids. The CDR3 loop reads CASSIGTGGLDGYGYTF. The CDR3 DNA reads TGTGCCAGTAGTATTGGGACAGGGGGCCTGGATGGGTATGGCTACACCTTC.

This sequence joins TRBV19 and TRBJ2-1, with TRBD2 identical over 7 bases. This CDR3 is built from 15 residues. V shed 3 bases and J 3 bases; nucleotides not matched to a gene: 5. CDR1 and CDR2 from the germline V gene are LNHDA and SQIVND (reference sequence). The DNA of the CDR3 is TGTGCCAGTAGTATTGTCGGGGGGTTCTACAATGAGCAGTTCTTC. It translates to CASSIVGGFYNEQFF.

The chain links TRBV19 to TRBJ1-1; D is undetermined. CDR1 and CDR2 (germline): LNHDA, SQIVND (reference sequence). The CDR3 consists of 11 residues. V lost 8 bases and J 3 bases, leaving 7 bases between the germline ends. The CDR3 coding sequence is TGTGCCAGTTCAAGCCACACTGAAGCTTTCTTT. Protein product: CASSSHTEAFF.

The chain couples TRBV10-3 to TRBJ2-1, with TRBD2 as a possible D gene (6 bases). Between the trimmed V and J ends, which lost 0 bases and 13 bases, there was a span of 10 bases. The CDR3 spans 12 residues. Germline CDR1 and CDR2: ENHRY and SYGVKD. The CDR3 DNA reads as TGTGCCATCAGTGAGTCAGGAGGGCCCCAGTTCTTC. Its protein product is CAISESGGPQFF.

The chain's CDR3 is CASSQPEKGENQPQHF. CDR3 nucleotide sequence: TGTGCCAGCAGCCAACCCGAGAAGGGAGAGAATCAGCCCCAGCATTTT. This chain uses TRBV4-2 with TRBJ1-5, with no clear D. The CDR3 runs to 16 residues. V shed 2 bases and J shed 4 bases, with 15 bases lying between them. The germline V gene has CDR1 LGHNA and CDR2 YNFKEQ.

J is TRBJ2-3 and V is TRBV12-3 or TRBV12-4; no clear D. V dropped 2 bases and J dropped 6 bases, with 3 bases sitting between them. The CDR3 totals 11 residues. The CDR3 region has the DNA TGTGCCAGCAGTTTAAGTGATACGCAGTATTTT. Protein sequence: CASSLSDTQYF.

Remarks on this clone: The identical CDR3 is also encoded by other nucleotide sequences in the sample. This sequence joins TRBV7-2 and TRBJ1-5, with D possibly matching TRBD1 (6 bases). The germline gives CDR1 SGHTA, CDR2 FQGNSA. The CDR3 runs to 16 residues. Trimming pared 2 bases from V and 6 bases from J, leaving 17 bases between. CDR3 in amino acids: CASSLRGGARSQPQHF. As DNA, the CDR3 is TGTGCCAGCAGCTTAAGGGGGGGGGCCAGGAGTCAGCCCCAGCATTTT. Variable domain in full (rest from reference TRBV7-2 and TRBJ1-5): GAGVSQSPSNKVTEKGKDVELRCDPISGHTALYWYRQSLGQGLEFLIYFQGNSAPDKSGLPSDRFSAERTGGSVSTLTIQRTQQEDSAVYLCASSLRGGARSQPQHFGDGTRLSIL.

J is TRBJ1-2 and V is TRBV29-1; D is unresolved. The CDR3 has 11 residues. Trimming shortened V by 4 bases and J by 2 bases, and 5 bases separated the two germline ends. CDR1 is SQVTM, CDR2 ANQGSEA, per germline. The CDR3 coding sequence is TGCAGCGTTGGGGAGAACTATGGCTACACCTTC. Encoded protein: CSVGENYGYTF.

This clone was seen only once. CDR3 DNA sequence: TGTGCCAGCAGCCCCTACGCACTAGCGGGGGGGTATGAGCAGTTCTTC. Translated: CASSPYALAGGYEQFF. The chain carries TRBV3-1 (or the pseudogene TRBV3-2) and TRBJ2-1; 13 nucleotides align to TRBD2. This CDR3 has 16 amino acids. After removal of 4 bases from V and 8 bases from J, the junction contained 8 bases not matched to a gene. CDR1 is LGHDT and CDR2 is YNNKEL in the germline V gene (reference sequence).

This chain joins TRBV7-8 and TRBJ1-2; 7 bases line up with TRBD1. Germline V gene lookup returns CDR1 SGHVS and CDR2 FQNEAQ. V lost 5 bases and J lost 7; bases outside the gene matches: 10. This CDR3 is built from 14 residues. CDR3 sequence (DNA): TGTGCCAGCAGCGAAGGTGACAGGGTATCTGGCTACACCTTC. This encodes CASSEGDRVSGYTF.

The count of this clone is one. This chain joins TRBV24-1 and TRBJ1-1; 7 bases match TRBD1. Germline CDR1 is KGHDR and CDR2 is SFDVKD. The ends lost 4 bases at V and 10 bases at J; junction bases unmatched: 20. The CDR3 is 17 amino acids. For the CDR3, the DNA is TGTGCCACCAGTGACCCCACTCAACGCACCGGCAGGGGGGGAGCTTTCTTT. Its protein is CATSDPTQRTGRGGAFF.

V and J are TRBV12-5 and TRBJ2-1; no clear D. CDR3 length: 12 residues. Germline V gives CDR1 LGHNT, CDR2 FRNRAP. Trimming pared 5 bases from V and 9 bases from J, leaving 11 bases between. This chain's CDR3 is CASGTQQAEQFF. The DNA for the CDR3 is TGTGCTAGTGGTACCCAGCAGGCTGAGCAGTTCTTC.

The V gene is TRBV5-4, the J gene TRBJ1-2; D is perhaps TRBD1 (5 bases). V dropped 6 bases and J dropped 2 bases, with 8 bases sitting between them. The CDR3 length is 12 residues. Germline V gene lookup returns CDR1 SGHNT and CDR2 YYREEE (reference sequence). The CDR3 reads CASTRENYGYTF. CDR3 DNA: TGTGCCAGCACCAGGGAAAACTATGGCTACACCTTC.

In DNA form, the CDR3 reads TGTGCCAGCATAATGGGACAGAGAAATTCACCCCTCCACTTT. This sequence encodes CASIMGQRNSPLHF. The gene calls are TRBV6-6 and TRBJ1-6; 7 nucleotides agree with TRBD1. Germline V gene sequence: CDR1 MNHNY, CDR2 SVGAGI (reference sequence). Unmatched junction bases numbered 7, after V lost 7 bases and J lost 7 bases. This CDR3 is built from 14 residues.

The chain recombines TRBV5-4 with TRBJ2-3; no clear D. Germline V lookup: CDR1 SGHNT, CDR2 YYREEE (reference sequence). V was clipped by 3 bases and J by 6 bases, with 11 bases between them. The CDR3 length is 13 residues. CDR3 in DNA: TGTGCCAGCAGCTCCAACTTCAGGGATACGCAGTATTTT. Encoded protein: CASSSNFRDTQYF. The full variable domain, in which reference TRBV5-4 and TRBJ2-3 provide the parts outside the CDR3, is ETGVTQSPTHLIKTRGQQVTLRCSSQSGHNTVSWYQQALGQGPQFIFQYYREEENGRGNFPPRFSGLQFPNYSSELNVNALELDDSALYLCASSSNFRDTQYFGPGTRLTVL.

The genes are TRBV5-8 and TRBJ2-1; D is possibly TRBD2 (7 bases). Germline V gene lookup returns CDR1 SGHTS and CDR2 YDEGEE. Trimming pared 1 base from V and 9 bases from J, leaving 14 bases between. The CDR3 totals 14 residues. CDR3 region: CASSLWGRGTEQFF. CDR3 bases: TGTGCCAGCAGCTTGTGGGGGCGGGGGACTGAGCAGTTCTTC.

The V call is TRBV7-2, the J call TRBJ2-3, with D tentatively TRBD1 or TRBD2 (5 bases each). CDR1 is SGHTA and CDR2 is FQGNSA in the germline V gene. Trimming stripped 0 bases from V and 1 base from J, with 5 bases between. This CDR3 comprises 14 residues. CDR3: CASSLAGGTDTQYF. For the CDR3, the DNA is TGTGCCAGCAGCTTAGCGGGGGGCACAGATACGCAGTATTTT.

This sequence joins TRBV3-1 (or the pseudogene TRBV3-2) and TRBJ1-6; D is perhaps TRBD1 (5 bases). This CDR3 has 15 residues. Germline V gene data show CDR1 as LGHDT and CDR2 as YNNKEL (reference sequence). V lost 2 bases to trimming and J lost 4 bases, with 9 bases between them. The CDR3 reads CASSQTQGYNSPLHF. DNA for the CDR3: TGTGCCAGCAGCCAAACCCAGGGTTATAATTCACCCCTCCACTTT.

The chain combines TRBV5-1 with TRBJ1-2; D ambiguous. The CDR3 has 13 residues. Germline CDR1 and CDR2: SGHRS and YFSETQ. V was pared by 4 bases and J by 0 bases, with 7 bases between. The CDR3 bases are TGCGCCAGCAGCACCGAAGCTAACTATGGCTACACCTTC. Protein: CASSTEANYGYTF.

The chain combines TRBV5-1 with TRBJ2-3, with 10 bases that match TRBD2. The CDR3 spans 16 residues. Germline V CDR1 and CDR2: SGHRS, YFSETQ. After removal of 4 bases from V and 2 bases from J, the junction contained 7 bases not matched to a gene. This chain's CDR3 is CASSRATSGLTDTQYF. As DNA, the CDR3 is TGCGCCAGCAGCCGCGCGACTAGCGGGCTCACAGATACGCAGTATTTT.

CDR3 sequence: CAWSGQGSRADTQYF. The CDR3 DNA sequence: TGTGCCTGGAGTGGTCAGGGCAGTAGGGCAGATACGCAGTATTTT. The V call is TRBV30, the J call TRBJ2-3, with a weak D call TRBD1 (5 bases). Germline V gene lookup returns CDR1 GTSNPN and CDR2 SVGIG (reference sequence). The CDR3 is made up of 15 amino acids. V gave up 1 base and J gave up 4 bases, with 15 bases separating them. The variable domain in full, with the rest retrieved from reference TRBV30 and TRBJ2-3, is SQTIHQWPATLVQPVGSPLSLECTVEGTSNPNLYWYRQAAGRGLQLLFYSVGIGQISSEVPQNLSASRPQDRQFILSSKKLLLSDSGFYLCAWSGQGSRADTQYFGPGTRLTVL.

The V call is TRBV12-3 or TRBV12-4, the J call TRBJ1-2, with no clear D. V was shortened by 7 bases and J by 1 base, with 10 bases between the two germline ends. There are 13 residues in the CDR3. CDR3 sequence (DNA): TGTGCCAGCACCGAGAGCGTTAACTATGGCTACACCTTC. This translates into CASTESVNYGYTF.

The V and J genes are TRBV4-3 and TRBJ2-7; the D gene is possibly TRBD1 (6 bases). Trimming pared 0 bases from V and 3 bases from J, leaving 12 bases between. Looked up from germline, CDR1 is LGHNA and CDR2 is YSLEER. The CDR3 covers 15 residues. In DNA, the CDR3 is TGCGCCAGCAGCCAAGATCGCAGGGGCGACTACGAGCAGTACTTC. Protein: CASSQDRRGDYEQYF.

This chain connects TRBV5-6 to TRBJ2-2; D may correspond to TRBD1 or TRBD2 (5 bases each). The ends were cut back, 4 bases at V and 3 bases at J, with 13 bases in the middle. The CDR3 loop spans 15 amino acids. Looked up from germline, CDR1 is SGHDT and CDR2 is YYEEEE. CDR3 protein: CASSRDGGYTGELFF. CDR3 in DNA: TGTGCCAGCAGCAGGGACGGTGGGTACACCGGGGAGCTGTTTTTT.

The CDR3 bases are TGTGCCAGCAGCTTGGGCCTACCGGGCGAAAAACTGTTTTTT. Protein product: CASSLGLPGEKLFF. V and J are TRBV7-9 and TRBJ1-4; D remains ambiguous. The germline V gene has CDR1 SEHNR and CDR2 FQNEAQ (reference sequence). V dropped 3 bases and J dropped 8 bases, with 13 bases sitting between them. The CDR3 extends over 14 amino acids. Full variable domain (missing parts from reference TRBV7-9 and TRBJ1-4): DTGVSQNPRHKITKRGQNVTFRCDPISEHNRLYWYRQTLGQGPEFLTYFQNEAQLEKSRLLSDRFSAERPKGSFSTLEIQRTEQGDSAMYLCASSLGLPGEKLFFGSGTQLSVL.

This clone has just one count. The J gene is TRBJ1-2, the V gene TRBV6-2 or TRBV6-3; 7 bases align to TRBD1. Looked up from germline, CDR1 is MNHEY and CDR2 is SVGEGT. The CDR3 has 14 residues. V dropped 5 bases and J dropped 4; count of bases not matched to a gene: 7. The CDR3 DNA is TGTGCCAGCAGTAAGACAGGGCTCGGCTATGGCTACACCTTC. Its protein is CASSKTGLGYGYTF.